This TCR beta chain is from a study of patients and donors after allogeneic stem cell transplantation. Using its own MiXCR run on the RT-PCR reads, TCRdb lists one record per CDR3 protein. The sample contains approximately 410,000 distinct CDR3 sequences, around 16% of which appear only once. This clonotype was detected only a few times. Trimming removed 5 bases from V and 4 bases from J, with 15 bases in between. Germline CDR1 and CDR2: MNHEY and SMNVEV (reference sequence). This CDR3 is 16 amino acids long. The sequenced material came from blood, either unsorted or a sorted T cell fraction (not recorded which). This chain connects TRBV27 to TRBJ2-6; D gene ambiguous. The sequence derives from a human donor who was either an allogeneic HSCT recipient or a stem cell or donor lymphocyte infusion donor (not recorded which). It is not recorded whose cells these are; they may come from a transplant donor. The CDR3 DNA follows: TGTGCCAGCAGTACACATACTTTACAGGGGGCCAACGTCCTGACTTTC. This sequence encodes CASSTHTLQGANVLTF.